This record looks at one T cell receptor beta chain sequence and its context. The record originates from a study of cytomegalovirus exposure and HLA in healthy donors. Sequencing was performed with immunoSEQ multiplex PCR; in TCRdb, only in-frame clones are kept and a portion is missing. The repertoire holds 160,000 or so clones, approximately 86% seen once, with approximately 2.3% in the top ten. V was shortened by 3 bases and J by 0 bases, with 6 bases between the two germline ends. Germline-derived CDR1 and CDR2 are SNHLY and FYNNEI. This CDR3 contains 14 residues. This TCR derives from a man younger than 40 in good health and CMV-seropositive. The J gene is TRBJ1-3, the V gene TRBV2; no clear D gene. The sequenced sample was PBMCs. The DNA for the CDR3 is TGTGCCAGCAGTGAGGCTTTCTCTGGAAACACCATATATTTT. This codes for CASSEAFSGNTIYF. Filled out from reference TRBV2 and TRBJ1-3, the complete variable domain reads EPEVTQTPSHQVTQMGQEVILRCVPISNHLYFYWYRQILGQKVEFLVSFYNNEISEKSEIFDDQFSVERPDGSNFTLKIRSTKLEDSAMYFCASSEAFSGNTIYFGEGSWLTVV.